Following are 30 T cell receptor beta chains from one sample sequenced in a study of beta chain features in type 1 diabetes. The sequenced template was cDNA made from the entire isolated RNA. Repertoires were generated with immunoSEQ multiplex PCR, while TCRdb's copy carries only in-frame clones and drops some. Here the sample spans under 900,000 clones, 15% to 20% being singletons. The sequenced sample consisted of naive CD4+ T cells from blood. The receptors come from a woman younger than 30 in good health.

V usage is TRBV9 and J usage is TRBJ1-3; no reliable D call. The CDR3 runs to 14 residues. The V gene's germline CDR1 is SGDLS and CDR2 YYNGEE. V lost 1 base to trimming and J lost 0 bases, with 5 bases between them. CDR3 sequence (DNA): TGTGCCAGCAGCGTACGAGGCTCTGGAAACACCATATATTTT. Amino acid sequence: CASSVRGSGNTIYF.

Only a few counts were recorded for this clone. The gene calls are TRBV6-6 and TRBJ2-7; D might be TRBD1 (5 bases). V gave up 6 bases and J gave up 3 bases, with 15 bases separating them. This CDR3 has 14 residues. Looked up from germline, CDR1 is MNHNY and CDR2 is SVGAGI (reference sequence). CDR3 loop: CASRSPSRGYEQYF. The CDR3 DNA sequence: TGTGCCAGCAGGAGTCCGTCTAGGGGCTACGAGCAGTACTTC.

The chain carries TRBV5-1 and TRBJ2-7; D not certain. CDR3 length: 15 residues. Germline CDR1 SGHRS, CDR2 YFSETQ. With 1 base removed from V and 3 bases from J, the gap between germline ends came to 14 bases. CDR3 sequence reads: CASSLYGGPLYEQYF. The CDR3 coding sequence is TGCGCCAGCAGCTTGTACGGCGGACCCCTCTACGAGCAGTACTTC.

The V call is TRBV5-6, the J call TRBJ2-7, with D tentatively TRBD1 (6 bases). CDR1 is SGHDT, CDR2 YYEEEE, per germline. This CDR3 has 15 amino acids. Deletions cut 1 base from V and 0 bases from J, with 11 bases between. The CDR3 DNA sequence: TGTGCCAGCAGCTTGTCAGGGGCCCCCTCCTACGAGCAGTACTTC. Encoded protein: CASSLSGAPSYEQYF. Drawing the rest from reference TRBV5-6 and TRBJ2-7, the complete variable domain is DAGVTQSPTHLIKTRGQQVTLRCSPKSGHDTVSWYQQALGQGPQFIFQYYEEEERQRGNFPDRFSGHQFPNYSSELNVNALLLGDSALYLCASSLSGAPSYEQYFGPGTRLTVT.

V gene TRBV6-6 combines with J gene TRBJ2-7; TRBD2 matches 12 bases. In germline, CDR1 is MNHNY, CDR2 SVGAGI (reference sequence). J lost 1 base, V lost 6 bases, and 7 bases had no gene match. The CDR3 loop spans 16 amino acids. CDR3 DNA sequence: TGTGCCAGCAGACTCCGACTAGCGGGAGAGTCCTACGAGCAGTACTTC. This codes for CASRLRLAGESYEQYF.

This clone was picked up a small number of times. The chain is built from TRBV7-9 and TRBJ2-3; D call uncertain. CDR1 is SEHNR and CDR2 is FQNEAQ in the germline V gene (reference sequence). V was pared by 0 bases and J by 7 bases, with 2 bases between. This CDR3 region has 11 residues. The CDR3: CASSLAYTQYF. CDR3 nucleotides: TGTGCCAGCAGCTTAGCTTATACGCAGTATTTT.

The V call is TRBV10-3, the J call TRBJ1-1; tentatively, D is TRBD1 (6 bases). CDR1 and CDR2 from the germline V gene are ENHRY and SYGVKD. V lost 3 bases, J lost 1 base, and 9 bases lay in between. CDR3 length: 14 residues. CDR3 loop: CAISDQTGNTEAFF. The CDR3, as DNA: TGTGCCATCAGTGATCAGACAGGGAACACTGAAGCTTTCTTT.

Here the CDR3 DNA reads TGTGCCAGCAGCTCTGGCATCGAGCTGGATGAAGCTTTCTTT. This translates into CASSSGIELDEAFF. The chain couples TRBV28 to TRBJ1-1; unclear D gene. This CDR3 comprises 14 residues. Germline V CDR1 and CDR2: MDHEN, SYDVKM. Trimming removed 6 bases at V and 7 bases at J, with 18 bases between. The variable domain in full, completed from reference TRBV28 and TRBJ1-1, reads DVKVTQSSRYLVKRTGEKVFLECVQDMDHENMFWYRQDPGLGLRLIYFSYDVKMKEKGDIPEGYSVSREKKERFSLILESASTNQTSMYLCASSSGIELDEAFFGQGTRLTVV.

The gene calls are TRBV5-4 and TRBJ1-2; unclear D gene. The CDR3 extends over 15 amino acids. V was pared by 4 bases and J by 5 bases, with 18 bases between. Germline V gives CDR1 SGHNT, CDR2 YYREEE (reference sequence). CDR3 in amino acids: CASSRGVADPYGYTF. The CDR3 DNA reads TGTGCCAGCAGCCGGGGAGTGGCGGACCCATATGGCTACACCTTC.

The chain has TRBV25-1 and TRBJ2-1, with D possibly called TRBD1 or TRBD2 (5 bases each). Germline CDR1 and CDR2: MGHDK and SYGVNS. Trimming shortened V by 6 bases and J by 8 bases, and 20 bases separated the two germline ends. The CDR3 runs 15 residues. CDR3 in amino acids: CASSEGQGGFDEQFF. CDR3 nucleotide sequence: TGTGCCAGCAGCGAGGGGCAGGGTGGATTCGATGAGCAGTTCTTC.

V usage is TRBV29-1 and J usage is TRBJ2-7; perhaps TRBD1 as D (5 bases). The germline gives CDR1 SQVTM, CDR2 ANQGSEA. The ends were cut back, 4 bases at V and 3 bases at J, with 13 bases in the middle. CDR3 length: 13 residues. CDR3 coding DNA: TGCAGCGTTGCGAAGGGGTCTAACTACGAGCAGTACTTC. Protein product: CSVAKGSNYEQYF.

This clone has a handful of counts. This sequence joins TRBV5-8 and TRBJ1-1; no clear D. Germline CDR1 reads SGHTS; CDR2 reads YDEGEE. CDR3 length equals 13 residues. Trimming stripped 3 bases from V and 1 base from J, with 7 bases between. The DNA of the CDR3 is TGTGCCAGCAGCTCCCGGCCGAACACTGAAGCTTTCTTT. Translated: CASSSRPNTEAFF.

This clone has only a few counts. The CDR3 nucleotides are TGTGCCAGCAGTCACCCTAACCAAGAGACCCAGTACTTC. Amino acids: CASSHPNQETQYF. The chain carries TRBV2 and TRBJ2-5; no clear D. V lost 5 bases and J lost 0, with 7 bases in between. This CDR3 region has 13 residues. Germline loops: CDR1 SNHLY, CDR2 FYNNEI.

This clone was counted between two and nine times. The chain joins TRBV7-2 to TRBJ2-7; 10 nucleotides match TRBD2. In germline, CDR1 is SGHTA, CDR2 FQGNSA. Trimming at V came to 3 bases and at J to 3 bases, leaving 5 bases not matched to a gene. There are 15 residues in the CDR3. CDR3 residues: CASSFSGRGFYEQYF. In DNA form, the CDR3 reads TGTGCCAGCAGCTTCAGCGGGAGGGGCTTCTACGAGCAGTACTTC.

The rearrangement uses TRBV15 and TRBJ2-4; D not resolved. CDR3 length equals 17 residues. The V end lost 2 bases, the J end lost 0 bases, and 14 bases lay between the germline ends. CDR1 is LNHNV, CDR2 YYDKDF, per germline (reference sequence). The CDR3 region is CATSRRYQAQAKNIQYF. In DNA, the CDR3 is TGTGCCACCAGCAGAAGGTATCAGGCCCAAGCCAAAAACATTCAGTACTTC.

This clone was picked up a small number of times. The CDR3, as DNA: TGTGCCAGCAGCTTAACGTTGACTAGCGGGAGGCGGAATGAGCAGTTCTTC. It translates to CASSLTLTSGRRNEQFF. The J gene is TRBJ2-1, the V gene TRBV7-3; TRBD2 matches 13 bases. This CDR3 is 17 amino acids long. Germline V CDR1 and CDR2: SGHTA, FQGTGA. J was trimmed by 7 bases and V by 0 bases; bases with no gene match: 6. The entire variable domain, with the rest obtained from reference TRBV7-3 and TRBJ2-1, is as follows: GAGVSQTPSNKVTEKGKYVELRCDPISGHTALYWYRQSLGQGPEFLIYFQGTGAADDSGLPNDRFFAVRPEGSVSTLKIQRTERGDSAVYLCASSLTLTSGRRNEQFFGPGTRLTVL.

The chain is built from TRBV6-6 and TRBJ1-3, with 7 bases lining up with TRBD1. Losses at the gene ends were 6 bases for V and 2 bases for J; bases not matched to a gene: 7. CDR3 length: 15 amino acids. The germline gives CDR1 MNHNY, CDR2 SVGAGI (reference sequence). In DNA form, the CDR3 reads TGTGCCAGCAGCCCCATCGACAGGGCTGGAAACACCATATATTTT. Its protein is CASSPIDRAGNTIYF.

V gene TRBV7-2 combines with J gene TRBJ2-5; 14 bases are shared with TRBD2. V lost 5 bases, J lost 7 bases, and 12 bases stayed unmatched. The V gene's germline CDR1 is SGHTA and CDR2 FQGNSA. CDR3 length equals 17 residues. This CDR3 is CASSPVGTSGSGGTQYF. CDR3 DNA: TGTGCCAGCAGCCCGGTGGGGACTAGCGGGAGTGGGGGGACCCAGTACTTC.

V and J are TRBV28 and TRBJ2-7; no definite D call. The CDR3 runs 12 residues. V was clipped by 3 bases and J by 3 bases, with 6 bases between them. Per the germline V gene, CDR1 is MDHEN and CDR2 is SYDVKM. The CDR3 coding sequence is TGTGCCAGCAGTTTCTTAGTCTACGAGCAGTACTTC. This gives the protein CASSFLVYEQYF.

The gene calls are TRBV6-5 and TRBJ1-5; a weak D match, TRBD1 (6 bases). In germline, CDR1 is MNHEY, CDR2 SVGAGI. CDR3 length: 14 amino acids. V gave up 7 bases and J gave up 5 bases, with 15 bases separating them. Written as DNA, the CDR3 is TGTGCCAGCACTTCGACAGGAAATCATCAGCCCCAGCATTTT. Translating it yields CASTSTGNHQPQHF.

The CDR3 sequence: CASSLVGASWETQYF. The DNA for the CDR3 is TGTGCCAGCAGCTTAGTAGGGGCTAGCTGGGAGACCCAGTACTTC. This chain links TRBV11-2 with TRBJ2-5; the D call may be TRBD1 or TRBD2 (5 bases each). Deletions cut 1 base from V and 5 bases from J, with 14 bases between. The CDR3 totals 15 residues. From germline, CDR1 is SGHAT and CDR2 FQNNGV.

V and J are TRBV7-6 and TRBJ2-1; TRBD2 is a possible D gene (6 bases). Germline lookup yields CDR1 SGHVS and CDR2 FNYEAQ. The CDR3 totals 14 residues. Trimming stripped 0 bases from V and 7 bases from J, with 10 bases between. DNA for the CDR3: TGTGCCAGCAGCTTAGCCGGGAGTCGGAATGAGCAGTTCTTC. Amino acid sequence: CASSLAGSRNEQFF.

This clone was counted between two and nine times. The chain links TRBV5-1 to TRBJ2-1; D is unresolved. Germline V gene lookup returns CDR1 SGHRS and CDR2 YFSETQ. There are 13 residues in the CDR3. With 0 bases removed from V and 7 bases from J, the gap between germline ends came to 8 bases. The CDR3 protein is CASSLGLGNEQFF. DNA of the CDR3: TGCGCCAGCAGCTTGGGCCTAGGAAATGAGCAGTTCTTC.

The J gene is TRBJ2-2, the V gene TRBV7-2, with D possibly being TRBD2 (6 bases). Germline V lookup: CDR1 SGHTA, CDR2 FQGNSA. V was cut by 8 bases and J by 4 bases, with 17 bases left in between. The CDR3 has 15 amino acids. Here the CDR3 reads CASRLQTSPTGELFF. CDR3 bases: TGTGCCAGCCGACTCCAGACTAGTCCCACCGGGGAGCTGTTTTTT.

This clone came up a few times. The CDR3 sequence is CASSLAGSETQYF. CDR3 DNA sequence: TGTGCCAGCAGCTTAGCGGGGTCCGAGACCCAGTACTTC. V usage is TRBV7-9 and J usage is TRBJ2-5; D gene unclear. Germline values: CDR1 SEHNR, CDR2 FQNEAQ (reference sequence). Trimming pared 0 bases from V and 5 bases from J, leaving 7 bases between. The CDR3 runs to 13 residues.

This clone was seen a few times. The CDR3 is CSARSRYEQYF. The DNA of the CDR3 is TGCAGTGCTAGGTCCAGGTACGAGCAGTACTTC. The chain combines TRBV20-1 with TRBJ2-7; D unresolved. The CDR3 has 11 residues. Trimming left V 3 bases short and J 4 bases short, with 7 bases between. Per germline, CDR1 DFQATT and CDR2 SNEGSKA (reference sequence).

This clone turned up a few times. V is TRBV4-1 and J is TRBJ1-2, with 7 bases matching TRBD1. Germline V gene lookup returns CDR1 MGHRA and CDR2 YSYEKL. Germline trimming cut 1 base from V and 4 bases from J; bases unmatched to any gene: 12. The CDR3 runs 17 residues. CDR3 sequence reads: CASSQAGEDRLIYGYTF. DNA for the CDR3: TGCGCCAGCAGCCAAGCGGGGGAGGACAGGCTTATCTATGGCTACACCTTC.

This clone showed up just a few times. The chain employs TRBV7-2 and TRBJ2-7; D gene ambiguous. V dropped 3 bases and J dropped 3 bases, with 12 bases sitting between them. Germline lookup yields CDR1 SGHTA and CDR2 FQGNSA. This CDR3 has 14 amino acids. The CDR3 here is CASSLTPDRYEQYF. CDR3 DNA sequence: TGTGCCAGCAGCTTGACCCCTGACCGCTACGAGCAGTACTTC.

In its sample, this clone was seen a few times. The V gene is TRBV7-2, the J gene TRBJ2-5, with a weak D call TRBD2 (6 bases). Trimming removed 3 bases at V and 5 bases at J, with 10 bases between. Looked up from germline, CDR1 is SGHTA and CDR2 is FQGNSA. The CDR3 is made up of 13 amino acids. DNA for the CDR3: TGTGCCAGCAGCTTCGGGGGAGTGGAGACCCAGTACTTC. This gives the protein CASSFGGVETQYF.

This chain connects TRBV28 to TRBJ2-7; TRBD1 matches 8 bases. This CDR3 is 15 amino acids long. J was trimmed by 2 bases and V by 6 bases; bases with no gene match: 9. The germline CDR1 and CDR2 sequences are MDHEN and SYDVKM. The CDR3: CASRLPGGITYEQYF. The CDR3 DNA is TGTGCCAGCAGACTTCCAGGGGGCATCACCTACGAGCAGTACTTC.